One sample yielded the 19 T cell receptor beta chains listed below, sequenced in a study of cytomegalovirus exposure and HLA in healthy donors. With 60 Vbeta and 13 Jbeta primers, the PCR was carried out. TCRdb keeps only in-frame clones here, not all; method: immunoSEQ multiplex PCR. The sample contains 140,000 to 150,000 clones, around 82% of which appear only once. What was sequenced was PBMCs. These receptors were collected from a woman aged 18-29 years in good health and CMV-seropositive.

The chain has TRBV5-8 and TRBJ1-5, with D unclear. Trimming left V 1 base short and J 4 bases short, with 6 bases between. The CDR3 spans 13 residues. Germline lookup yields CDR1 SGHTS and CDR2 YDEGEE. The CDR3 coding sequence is TGTGCCAGCAGCTTGAACAGAAATCAGCCCCAGCATTTT. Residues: CASSLNRNQPQHF.

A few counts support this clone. Here the CDR3 DNA reads TGTGCCAGCCAACAGGGGGCGAAGGGAGGTGAAGCTTTCTTT. Encoded protein: CASQQGAKGGEAFF. The chain is built from TRBV2 and TRBJ1-1; the match to TRBD1 covers 9 bases. The CDR3 extends over 14 amino acids. Germline V CDR1 and CDR2: SNHLY, FYNNEI. Trimming cost V 8 bases and J 7 bases; bases outside gene matches: 11.

The chain's CDR3 is CASSLGTGDYGYTF. The DNA of the CDR3 is TGTGCCAGCAGCTTAGGGACAGGTGACTATGGCTACACCTTC. The rearrangement uses TRBV13 and TRBJ1-2; D is perhaps TRBD1 (6 bases). The germline V and J ends were trimmed by 0 bases and 3 bases, with 8 bases remaining between them. The CDR3 runs 14 residues. The germline CDR1 and CDR2 sequences are PRHDT and FYEKMQ (reference sequence).

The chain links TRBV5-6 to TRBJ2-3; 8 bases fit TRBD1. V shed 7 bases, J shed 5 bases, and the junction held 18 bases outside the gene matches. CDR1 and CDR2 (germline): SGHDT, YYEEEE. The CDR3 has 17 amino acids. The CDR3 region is CASSWFSGQGVLDTQYF. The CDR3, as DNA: TGTGCCAGCTCTTGGTTCTCTGGACAGGGTGTTTTAGATACGCAGTATTTT.

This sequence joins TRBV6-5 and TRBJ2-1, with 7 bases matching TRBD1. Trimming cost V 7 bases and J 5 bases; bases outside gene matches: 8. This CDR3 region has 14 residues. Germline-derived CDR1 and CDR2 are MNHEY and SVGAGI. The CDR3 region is CASTRQGLHNEQFF. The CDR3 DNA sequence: TGTGCCAGCACGCGACAGGGTCTCCACAATGAGCAGTTCTTC.

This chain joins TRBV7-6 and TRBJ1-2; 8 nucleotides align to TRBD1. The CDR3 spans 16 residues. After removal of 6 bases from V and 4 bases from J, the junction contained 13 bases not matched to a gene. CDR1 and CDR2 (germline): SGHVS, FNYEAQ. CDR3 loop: CASSPQPTGDIYGYTF. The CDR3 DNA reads TGTGCCAGCAGTCCCCAGCCGACAGGGGACATCTATGGCTACACCTTC.

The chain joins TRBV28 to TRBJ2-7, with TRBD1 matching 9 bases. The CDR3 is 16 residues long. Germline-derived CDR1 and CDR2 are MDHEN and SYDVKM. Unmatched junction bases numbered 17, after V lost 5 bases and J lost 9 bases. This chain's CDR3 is CASSPLPGQGLKVQYF. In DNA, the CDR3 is TGTGCCAGCAGTCCTCTTCCGGGACAGGGACTAAAAGTGCAGTACTTC.

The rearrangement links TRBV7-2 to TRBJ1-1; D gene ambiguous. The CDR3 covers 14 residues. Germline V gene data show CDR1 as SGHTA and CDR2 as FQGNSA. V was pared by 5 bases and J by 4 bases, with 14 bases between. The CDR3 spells CASSPYAVGTEAFF. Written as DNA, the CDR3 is TGTGCCAGCAGCCCCTACGCGGTCGGCACTGAAGCTTTCTTT.

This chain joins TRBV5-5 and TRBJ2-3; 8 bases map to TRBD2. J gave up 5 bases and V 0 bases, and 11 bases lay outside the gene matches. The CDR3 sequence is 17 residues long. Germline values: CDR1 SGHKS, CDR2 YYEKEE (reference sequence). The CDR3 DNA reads TGTGCCAGCAGCTTGGCCATTGTGTCGGGGGGGCAAGATACGCAGTATTTT. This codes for CASSLAIVSGGQDTQYF.

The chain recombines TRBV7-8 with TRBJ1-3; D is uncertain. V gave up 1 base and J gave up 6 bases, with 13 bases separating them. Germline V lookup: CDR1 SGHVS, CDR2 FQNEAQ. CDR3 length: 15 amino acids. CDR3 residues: CASSLGEPSLNTIYF. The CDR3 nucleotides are TGTGCCAGCAGCTTAGGAGAACCCTCCTTAAACACCATATATTTT. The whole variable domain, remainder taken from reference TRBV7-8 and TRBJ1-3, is GAGVSQSPRYKVAKRGQDVALRCDPISGHVSLFWYQQALGQGPEFLTYFQNEAQLDKSGLPSDRFFAERPEGSVSTLKIQRTQQEDSAVYLCASSLGEPSLNTIYFGEGSWLTVV.

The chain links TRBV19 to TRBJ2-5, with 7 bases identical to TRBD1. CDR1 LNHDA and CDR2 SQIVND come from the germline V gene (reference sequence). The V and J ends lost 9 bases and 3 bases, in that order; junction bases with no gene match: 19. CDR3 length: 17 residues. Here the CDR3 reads CASRPRTGKTSKETQYF. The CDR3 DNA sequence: TGTGCCAGCAGACCTAGGACAGGCAAAACAAGCAAAGAGACCCAGTACTTC.

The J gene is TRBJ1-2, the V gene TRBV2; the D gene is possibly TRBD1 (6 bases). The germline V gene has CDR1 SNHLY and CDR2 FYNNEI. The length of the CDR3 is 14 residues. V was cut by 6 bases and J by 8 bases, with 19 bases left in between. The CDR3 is CASRPSTGVQGYTF. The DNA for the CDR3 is TGTGCCAGCAGGCCTTCGACAGGAGTCCAGGGCTACACCTTC.

This CDR3 is CASSFGGAQSYEQYF. The CDR3 coding sequence is TGCGCCAGCAGCTTTGGAGGGGCCCAATCCTACGAGCAGTACTTC. The chain employs TRBV5-1 and TRBJ2-7; possible D gene TRBD2, 6 bases. The V end lost 2 bases, the J end lost 1 base, and 13 bases lay between the germline ends. Germline CDR1 and CDR2: SGHRS and YFSETQ. CDR3 length: 15 residues.

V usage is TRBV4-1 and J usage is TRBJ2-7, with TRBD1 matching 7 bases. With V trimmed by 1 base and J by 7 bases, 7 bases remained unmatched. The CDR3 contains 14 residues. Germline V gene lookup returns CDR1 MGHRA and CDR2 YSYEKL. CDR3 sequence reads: CASSQVAGGEEQYF. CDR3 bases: TGCGCCAGCAGCCAAGTGGCAGGGGGAGAGGAGCAGTACTTC.

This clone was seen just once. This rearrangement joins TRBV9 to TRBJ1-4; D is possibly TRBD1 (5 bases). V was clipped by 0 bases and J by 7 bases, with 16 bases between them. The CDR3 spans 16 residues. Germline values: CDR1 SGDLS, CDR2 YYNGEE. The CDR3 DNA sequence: TGTGCCAGCAGCGTAGCTTGGGGGGGGATCAGTGAAAAACTGTTTTTT. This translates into CASSVAWGGISEKLFF.

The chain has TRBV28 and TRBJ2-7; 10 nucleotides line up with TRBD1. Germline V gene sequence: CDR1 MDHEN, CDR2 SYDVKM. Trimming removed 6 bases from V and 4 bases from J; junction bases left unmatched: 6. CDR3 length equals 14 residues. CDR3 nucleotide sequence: TGTGCCAGCAGGGCGACAGGGGGCCTATACGAGCAGTACTTC. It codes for CASRATGGLYEQYF.

The CDR3 DNA sequence: TGTGCCAGCAGCTTAGTAATCGTCGGGGTCACTGAAGCTTTCTTT. Protein: CASSLVIVGVTEAFF. This chain links TRBV11-2 with TRBJ1-1; D is unresolved. V dropped 1 base and J dropped 4 bases, with 13 bases sitting between them. This CDR3 comprises 15 residues. The germline gives CDR1 SGHAT, CDR2 FQNNGV.

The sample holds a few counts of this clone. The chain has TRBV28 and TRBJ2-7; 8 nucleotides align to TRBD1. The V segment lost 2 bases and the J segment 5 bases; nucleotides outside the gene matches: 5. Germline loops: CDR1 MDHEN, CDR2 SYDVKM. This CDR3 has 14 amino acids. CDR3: CASSLQGASHEQYF. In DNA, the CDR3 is TGTGCCAGCAGTTTACAGGGGGCAAGTCACGAGCAGTACTTC.

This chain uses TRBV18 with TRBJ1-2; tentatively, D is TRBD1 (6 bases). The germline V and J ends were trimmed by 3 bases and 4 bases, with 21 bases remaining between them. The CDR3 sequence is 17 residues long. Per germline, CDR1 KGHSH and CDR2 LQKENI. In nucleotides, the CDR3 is TGTGCCAGCTCACCTTCCGGGACAAAGACAATGCTCTATGGCTACACCTTC. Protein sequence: CASSPSGTKTMLYGYTF. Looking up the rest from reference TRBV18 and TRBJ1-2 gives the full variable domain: NAGVMQNPRHLVRRRGQEARLRCSPMKGHSHVYWYRQLPEEGLKFMVYLQKENIIDESGMPKERFSAEFPKEGPSILRIQQVVRGDSAAYFCASSPSGTKTMLYGYTFGSGTRLTVV.